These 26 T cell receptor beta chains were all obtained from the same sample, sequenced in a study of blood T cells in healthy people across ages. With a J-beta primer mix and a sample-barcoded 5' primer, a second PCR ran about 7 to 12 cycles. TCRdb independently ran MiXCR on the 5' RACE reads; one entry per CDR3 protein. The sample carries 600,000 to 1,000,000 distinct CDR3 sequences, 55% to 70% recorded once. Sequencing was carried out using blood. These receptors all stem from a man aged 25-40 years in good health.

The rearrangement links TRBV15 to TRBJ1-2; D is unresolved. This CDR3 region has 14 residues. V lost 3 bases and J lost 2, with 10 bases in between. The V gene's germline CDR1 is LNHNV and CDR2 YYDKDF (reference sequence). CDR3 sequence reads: CATSSLSGNYGYTF. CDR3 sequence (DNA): TGTGCCACCAGCAGCCTCTCGGGGAACTATGGCTACACCTTC.

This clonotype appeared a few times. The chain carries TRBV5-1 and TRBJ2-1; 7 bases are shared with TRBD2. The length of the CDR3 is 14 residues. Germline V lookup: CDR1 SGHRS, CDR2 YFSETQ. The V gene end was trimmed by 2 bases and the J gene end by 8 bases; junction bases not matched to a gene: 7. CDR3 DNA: TGCGCCAGCAGCTTAGGGACTACCTCCGATGAGCAGTTCTTC. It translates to CASSLGTTSDEQFF. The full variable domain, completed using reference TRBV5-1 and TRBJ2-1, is KAGVTQTPRYLIKTRGQQVTLSCSPISGHRSVSWYQQTPGQGLQFLFEYFSETQRNKGNFPGRFSGRQFSNSRSEMNVSTLELGDSALYLCASSLGTTSDEQFFGPGTRLTVL.

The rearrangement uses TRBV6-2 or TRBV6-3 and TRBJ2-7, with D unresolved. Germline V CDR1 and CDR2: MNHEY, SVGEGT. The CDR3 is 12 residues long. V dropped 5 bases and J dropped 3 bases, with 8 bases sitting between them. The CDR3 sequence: CASSAYSYEQYF. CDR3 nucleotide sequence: TGTGCCAGCAGTGCTTACAGCTACGAGCAGTACTTC.

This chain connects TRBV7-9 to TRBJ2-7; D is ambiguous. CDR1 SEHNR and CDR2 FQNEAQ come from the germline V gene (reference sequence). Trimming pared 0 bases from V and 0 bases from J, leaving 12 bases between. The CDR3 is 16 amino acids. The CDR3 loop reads CASSLATAESSYEQYF. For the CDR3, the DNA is TGTGCCAGCAGCTTAGCCACAGCCGAAAGCTCCTACGAGCAGTACTTC.

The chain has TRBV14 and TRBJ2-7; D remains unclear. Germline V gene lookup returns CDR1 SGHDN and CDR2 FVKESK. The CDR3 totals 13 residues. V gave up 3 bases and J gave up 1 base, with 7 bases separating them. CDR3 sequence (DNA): TGTGCCAGCAGCCATTCAGGTTCCTACGAGCAGTACTTC. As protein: CASSHSGSYEQYF.

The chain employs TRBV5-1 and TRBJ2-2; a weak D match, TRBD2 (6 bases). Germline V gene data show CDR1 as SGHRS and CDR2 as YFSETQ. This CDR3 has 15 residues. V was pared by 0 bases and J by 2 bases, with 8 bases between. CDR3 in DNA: TGCGCCAGCAGCTTGGTCGGGGGAAACACCGGGGAGCTGTTTTTT. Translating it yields CASSLVGGNTGELFF.

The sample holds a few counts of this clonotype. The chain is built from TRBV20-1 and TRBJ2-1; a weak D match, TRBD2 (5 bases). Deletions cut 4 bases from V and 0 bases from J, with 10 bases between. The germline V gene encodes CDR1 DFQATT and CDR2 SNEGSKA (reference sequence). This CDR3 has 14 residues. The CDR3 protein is CSATDFRSYNEQFF. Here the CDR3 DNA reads TGCAGTGCTACGGACTTTCGCTCCTACAATGAGCAGTTCTTC.

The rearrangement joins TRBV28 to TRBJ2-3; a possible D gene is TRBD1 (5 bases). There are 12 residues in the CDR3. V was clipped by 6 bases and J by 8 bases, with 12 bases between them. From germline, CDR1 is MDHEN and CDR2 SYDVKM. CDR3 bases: TGTGCCAGCAGCCCCAGGGCCGGTACGCAGTATTTT. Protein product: CASSPRAGTQYF.

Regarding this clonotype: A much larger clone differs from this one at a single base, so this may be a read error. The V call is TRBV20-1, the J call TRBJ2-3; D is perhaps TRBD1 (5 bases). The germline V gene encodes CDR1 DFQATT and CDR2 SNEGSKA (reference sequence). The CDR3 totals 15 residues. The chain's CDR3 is CSASRVDTNTDTRYF. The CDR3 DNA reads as TGCAGTGCTAGCAGGGTAGATACCAACACAGATACGCGGTATTTT.

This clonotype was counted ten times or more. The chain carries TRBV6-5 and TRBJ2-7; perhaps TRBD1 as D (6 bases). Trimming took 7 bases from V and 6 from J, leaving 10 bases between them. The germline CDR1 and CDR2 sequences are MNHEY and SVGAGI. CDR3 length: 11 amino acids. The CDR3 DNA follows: TGTGCCAGCATCAGGGGTCGCGAGCAGTACTTC. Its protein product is CASIRGREQYF.

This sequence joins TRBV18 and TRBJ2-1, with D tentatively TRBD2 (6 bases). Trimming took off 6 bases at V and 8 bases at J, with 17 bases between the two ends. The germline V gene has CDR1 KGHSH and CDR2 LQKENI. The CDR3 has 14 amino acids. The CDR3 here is CASSPETSLYEQFF. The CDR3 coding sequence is TGTGCCAGCTCCCCCGAGACTAGTCTCTATGAGCAGTTCTTC.

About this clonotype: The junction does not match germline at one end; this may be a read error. The CDR3 DNA reads as TGTGCCAGCAGCCACAACAGGAACGCTGAAGCTTTCTTT. Its protein is CASSHNRNAEAFF. The genes are TRBV6-2 or TRBV6-3 and TRBJ1-1; D perhaps matches TRBD1 (5 bases). Germline V gives CDR1 MNHEY, CDR2 SVGEGT. The CDR3 loop spans 13 amino acids.

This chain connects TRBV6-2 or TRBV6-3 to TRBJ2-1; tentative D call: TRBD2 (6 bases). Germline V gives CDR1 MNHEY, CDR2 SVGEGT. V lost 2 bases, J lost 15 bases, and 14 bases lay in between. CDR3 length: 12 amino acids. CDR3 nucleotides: TGTGCCAGCAGTTACCCGGGGAGGAGGGTGTTCTTC. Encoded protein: CASSYPGRRVFF.

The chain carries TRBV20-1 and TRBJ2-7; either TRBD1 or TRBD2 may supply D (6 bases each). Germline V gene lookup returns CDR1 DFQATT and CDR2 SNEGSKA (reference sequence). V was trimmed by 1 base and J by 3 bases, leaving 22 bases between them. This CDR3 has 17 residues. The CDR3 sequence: CSARGSVGGGSYYEQYF. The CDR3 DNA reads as TGCAGTGCTAGAGGTTCAGTAGGGGGAGGTTCTTACTACGAGCAGTACTTC.

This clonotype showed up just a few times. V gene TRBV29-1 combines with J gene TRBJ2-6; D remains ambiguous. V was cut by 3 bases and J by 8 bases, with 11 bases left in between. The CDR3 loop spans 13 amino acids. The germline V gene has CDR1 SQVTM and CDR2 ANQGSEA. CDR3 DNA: TGCAGCGTTGATTCGGTCTCCCCCAACGTCCTGACTTTC. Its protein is CSVDSVSPNVLTF.

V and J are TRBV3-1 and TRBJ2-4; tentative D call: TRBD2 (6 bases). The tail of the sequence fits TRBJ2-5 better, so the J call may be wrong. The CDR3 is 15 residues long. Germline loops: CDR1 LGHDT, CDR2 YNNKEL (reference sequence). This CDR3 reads CASSQTGTEGETQYF. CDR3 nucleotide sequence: TGTGCCAGCAGCCAGACCGGGACGGAGGGCGAGACCCAGTACTTC.

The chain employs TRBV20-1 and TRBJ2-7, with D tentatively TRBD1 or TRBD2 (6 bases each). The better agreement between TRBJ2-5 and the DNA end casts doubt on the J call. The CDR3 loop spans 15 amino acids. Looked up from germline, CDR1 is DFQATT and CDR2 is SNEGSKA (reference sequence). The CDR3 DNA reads TGCAGTCCTTATCCGGAGGGGGGTCGGAGGGAGACCCAGTACTTC. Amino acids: CSPYPEGGRRETQYF.

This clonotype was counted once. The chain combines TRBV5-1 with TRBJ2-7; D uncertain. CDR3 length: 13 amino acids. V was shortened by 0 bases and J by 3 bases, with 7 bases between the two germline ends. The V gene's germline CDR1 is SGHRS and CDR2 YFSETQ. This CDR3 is CASSLDWSYEQYF. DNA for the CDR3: TGCGCCAGCAGCTTGGACTGGAGCTACGAGCAGTACTTC.

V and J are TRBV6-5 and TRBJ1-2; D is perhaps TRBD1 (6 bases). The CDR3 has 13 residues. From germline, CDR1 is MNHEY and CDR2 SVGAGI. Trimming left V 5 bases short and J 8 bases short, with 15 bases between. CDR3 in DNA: TGTGCCAGCAGTCCCTTTGACAGGAACGGCTACACCTTC. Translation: CASSPFDRNGYTF.

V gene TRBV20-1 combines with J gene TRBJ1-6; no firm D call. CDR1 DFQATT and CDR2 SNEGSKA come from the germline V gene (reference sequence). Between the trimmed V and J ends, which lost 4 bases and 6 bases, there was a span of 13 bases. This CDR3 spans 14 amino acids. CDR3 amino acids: CSATTESFNSPLHF. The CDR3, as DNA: TGCAGTGCTACGACCGAATCGTTTAATTCACCCCTCCACTTT.

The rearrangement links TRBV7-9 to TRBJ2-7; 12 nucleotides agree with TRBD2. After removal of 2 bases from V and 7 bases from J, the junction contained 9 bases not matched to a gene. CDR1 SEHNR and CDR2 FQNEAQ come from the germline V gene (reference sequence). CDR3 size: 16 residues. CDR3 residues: CASSLPTSGGPNEQYF. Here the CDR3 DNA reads TGTGCCAGCAGCTTACCTACTAGCGGGGGGCCTAATGAGCAGTACTTC.

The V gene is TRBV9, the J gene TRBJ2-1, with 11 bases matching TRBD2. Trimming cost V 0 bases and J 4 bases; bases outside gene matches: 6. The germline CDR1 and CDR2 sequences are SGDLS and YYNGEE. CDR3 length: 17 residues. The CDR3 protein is CASSVGTGTSGYNEQFF. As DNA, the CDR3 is TGTGCCAGCAGCGTAGGGACCGGGACTAGCGGTTACAATGAGCAGTTCTTC. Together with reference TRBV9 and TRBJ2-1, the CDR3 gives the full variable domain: DSGVTQTPKHLITATGQRVTLRCSPRSGDLSVYWYQQSLDQGLQFLIQYYNGEERAKGNILERFSAQQFPDLHSELNLSSLELGDSALYFCASSVGTGTSGYNEQFFGPGTRLTVL.

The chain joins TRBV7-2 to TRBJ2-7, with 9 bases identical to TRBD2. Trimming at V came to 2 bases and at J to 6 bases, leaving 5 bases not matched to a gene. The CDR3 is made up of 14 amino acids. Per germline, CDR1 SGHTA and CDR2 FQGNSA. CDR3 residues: CASSLRLAEVEQYF. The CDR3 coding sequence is TGTGCCAGCAGCTTAAGACTAGCGGAAGTCGAGCAGTACTTC.

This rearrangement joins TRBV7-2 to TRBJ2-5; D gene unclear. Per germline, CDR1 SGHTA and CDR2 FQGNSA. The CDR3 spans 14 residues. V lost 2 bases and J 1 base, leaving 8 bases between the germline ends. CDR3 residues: CASSLSAFQETQYF. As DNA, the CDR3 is TGTGCCAGCAGCTTAAGTGCTTTCCAAGAGACCCAGTACTTC.

CDR3 bases: TGTGCCAGCAGCCAAAAGGATAGGTCTATGAGGACTGAAGCTTTCTTT. This gives the protein CASSQKDRSMRTEAFF. The rearrangement joins TRBV4-2 to TRBJ1-1; D ambiguous. The CDR3 has 16 amino acids. Trimming took 2 bases from V and 5 from J, leaving 18 bases between them. CDR1 is LGHNA and CDR2 is YNFKEQ in the germline V gene.

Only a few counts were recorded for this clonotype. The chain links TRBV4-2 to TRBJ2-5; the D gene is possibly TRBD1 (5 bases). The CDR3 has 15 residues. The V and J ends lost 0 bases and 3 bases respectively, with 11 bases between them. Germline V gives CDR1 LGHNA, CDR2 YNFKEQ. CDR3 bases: TGTGCCAGCAGCCAAGAGGGTGACAGAGAAGAGACCCAGTACTTC. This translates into CASSQEGDREETQYF.